These T cell receptor beta chains were read from a single sample in a study of T cell responses to AZD1222 COVID-19 vaccine. Some clones are missing from TCRdb's copy, which holds only in-frame ones; the method was immunoSEQ multiplex PCR. The table includes 150,000 to 180,000 clones, 88% detected once. This specimen consisted of peripheral blood, obtained on day 0 of AZD1222 vaccination. These receptors came from an adult in good health. Both conserved end residues are part of each CDR3. A D gene is named only where the DNA matches it firmly. Not every row has a clone size; where given, it reads once, few, many or a size class.

clone size	V gene	D gene	J gene	CDR3 protein	CDR3 DNA
.	TRBV4-3	TRBD2	TRBJ2-5	CASSQGNSGGRETQYF	TGCGCCAGCAGCCAAGGGAATAGCGGGGGGAGGGAGACCCAGTACTTC
.	TRBV27	TRBD1	TRBJ1-6	CASSPTGGSPLHF	TGTGCCAGCAGTCCGACAGGGGGCTCACCCCTCCACTTT
.	TRBV4-3	.	TRBJ1-2	CASSQVDPGRGYTF	TGCGCCAGCAGCCAAGTTGATCCAGGGCGTGGCTACACCTTC
.	TRBV11-2	.	TRBJ1-4	CASSLISGPFEKLFF	TGTGCCAGCAGCTTAATCTCAGGACCTTTTGAAAAACTGTTTTTT
once	TRBV6-2/TRBV6-3	.	TRBJ2-5	CASSVPYAETQYF	TGTGCCAGCAGTGTCCCCTACGCAGAGACCCAGTACTTC
.	TRBV5-1	TRBD2	TRBJ2-7	CASSLGLAGGQYEQYF	TGCGCCAGCAGCTTGGGACTAGCGGGGGGGCAATACGAGCAGTACTTC
.	TRBV28	.	TRBJ1-4	CAGGDSNEKLFF	TGTGCCGGCGGAGACTCTAATGAAAAACTGTTTTTT
.	TRBV5-4	TRBD1	TRBJ2-2	CASSLAQGANTGELFF	TGTGCCAGCAGCTTGGCTCAGGGGGCTAACACCGGGGAGCTGTTTTTT
.	TRBV5-6	TRBD2	TRBJ2-7	CASRASGYEQYF	TGTGCCAGCAGAGCTAGCGGTTACGAGCAGTACTTC
.	TRBV28	.	TRBJ1-4	CASSLGGGEKLFF	TGTGCCAGCAGTTTGGGGGGTGGGGAAAAACTGTTTTTT
.	TRBV18	.	TRBJ1-2	CASSWTGRENGYTF	TGTGCCAGCTCCTGGACGGGACGGGAGAATGGCTACACCTTC
.	TRBV18	.	TRBJ2-3	CASSPRRADTQYF	TGTGCCAGCTCACCGCGGCGGGCAGATACGCAGTATTTT
.	TRBV29-1	TRBD1	TRBJ2-3	CSGGQGSTDTQYF	TGCAGCGGTGGACAGGGGAGCACAGATACGCAGTATTTT
few	TRBV5-1	.	TRBJ1-3	CASSLGDFSGNTIYF	TGCGCCAGCAGCTTGGGGGATTTCTCTGGAAACACCATATATTTT
.	TRBV18	.	TRBJ2-1	CASSPRNQGGNEQFF	TGTGCCAGCTCACCACGAAATCAGGGGGGCAATGAGCAGTTCTTC
.	TRBV9	TRBD2	TRBJ2-1	CASSVQAGGMSSYNEQFF	TGTGCCAGCAGCGTTCAAGCGGGGGGAATGAGCTCCTACAATGAGCAGTTCTTC
.	TRBV5-6	.	TRBJ1-1	CASSSGLPNTEAFF	TGTGCCAGCAGCTCGGGACTCCCGAACACTGAAGCTTTCTTT
few	TRBV5-1	TRBD1	TRBJ1-6	CASRDREDSPLHF	TGCGCCAGCCGGGACAGGGAGGATTCACCCCTCCACTTT
.	TRBV18	.	TRBJ1-2	CASSPADTRSYTF	TGTGCCAGCTCACCAGCAGACACGAGGAGCTACACCTTC
.	TRBV19	TRBD1	TRBJ1-5	CASSIEHGTASNQPQHF	TGTGCCAGTAGTATAGAGCACGGGACAGCGAGCAATCAGCCCCAGCATTTT
.	TRBV10-3	.	TRBJ1-2	CAISDGDGYTF	TGTGCCATCAGTGATGGGGATGGCTACACCTTC
.	TRBV5-1	TRBD2	TRBJ2-2	CASSLSLAGGTGELFF	TGCGCCAGCAGCTTGAGTCTAGCGGGAGGCACCGGGGAGCTGTTTTTT
.	TRBV28	.	TRBJ1-6	CASSLPGQLSVSPLHF	TGTGCCAGCAGTTTACCCGGACAGCTAAGCGTATCACCCCTCCACTTT
.	TRBV19	TRBD2	TRBJ2-2	CASTPGGGAHTGELFF	TGTGCCAGTACCCCCGGCGGGGGGGCCCACACCGGGGAGCTGTTTTTT
.	TRBV3-1/TRBV3-2	.	TRBJ1-5	CASRLAGQPQHF	TGTGCCAGCAGGCTAGCAGGGCAGCCCCAGCATTTT
.	TRBV7-9	.	TRBJ1-2	CASSFGATYGYTF	TGTGCCAGCAGCTTCGGGGCGACATATGGCTACACCTTC
once	TRBV18	.	TRBJ2-3	CASSLDRSRYF	TGTGCCAGCTCCCTTGATCGGAGCAGGTATTTT
.	TRBV12-5	TRBD2	TRBJ2-7	CASGDQTSGLGYEQYF	TGTGCTAGTGGTGACCAGACTAGCGGGTTGGGCTACGAGCAGTACTTC
.	TRBV4-1	.	TRBJ2-7	CASSQAVRSSYEQYF	TGCGCCAGCAGCCAAGCTGTCAGGAGCTCCTACGAGCAGTACTTC
.	TRBV27	TRBD2	TRBJ2-7	CASSLAGVRSYEQYF	TGTGCCAGCAGTTTAGCGGGGGTACGATCCTACGAGCAGTACTTC
.	TRBV6-6	.	TRBJ1-2	CATWGGGGYTF	TGTGCCACCTGGGGAGGCGGGGGCTACACCTTC
.	TRBV7-2	.	TRBJ1-6	CASSLDLGPGSPLHF	TGTGCCAGCAGCTTAGACTTGGGCCCTGGTTCACCCCTCCACTTT
.	TRBV4-3	TRBD1	TRBJ1-2	CASSQAAGQGFGGYTF	TGCGCCAGCAGCCAGGCGGCGGGACAGGGGTTCGGAGGCTACACCTTC
.	TRBV5-1	.	TRBJ2-7	CASSLEAGAYEQYF	TGCGCCAGCAGCTTGGAGGCAGGAGCCTACGAGCAGTACTTC
.	TRBV5-1	.	TRBJ1-4	CASSLAPGTFSREKLFF	TGCGCCAGCAGCTTGGCTCCGGGAACCTTCAGTAGGGAAAAACTGTTTTTT
.	TRBV6-2/TRBV6-3	TRBD1	TRBJ2-7	CASSQGDKGYEQYF	TGTGCCAGCAGTCAGGGGGACAAAGGCTACGAGCAGTACTTC
.	TRBV6-2/TRBV6-3	.	TRBJ2-2	CASSYSMEGAVTGELFF	TGTGCCAGCAGTTACTCTATGGAGGGGGCGGTCACCGGGGAGCTGTTTTTT
.	TRBV11-2	.	TRBJ1-5	CASSLRGYSNQPQHF	TGTGCCAGCAGCTTGAGGGGTTATAGCAATCAGCCCCAGCATTTT
.	TRBV7-3	.	TRBJ2-5	CASSTGAGMYQETQYF	TGTGCCAGCAGCACTGGGGCAGGGATGTACCAAGAGACCCAGTACTTC
.	TRBV13	.	TRBJ2-2	CASSLNIPNGGLNTGELFF	TGTGCCAGCAGCTTAAATATCCCGAACGGGGGCCTTAACACCGGGGAGCTGTTTTTT
once	TRBV7-8	TRBD2	TRBJ2-1	CASSLTNRGGEQFF	TGTGCCAGCAGCTTAACAAATCGGGGGGGTGAGCAGTTCTTC
once	TRBV5-4	.	TRBJ2-7	CASSGGASYEQYF	TGTGCCAGCAGCGGGGGAGCCTCCTACGAGCAGTACTTC
.	TRBV6-5	TRBD1	TRBJ2-1	CASRQGSYNEQFF	TGTGCCAGCAGACAGGGGTCCTACAATGAGCAGTTCTTC
.	TRBV5-6	.	TRBJ1-4	CASRLGQNNEKLFF	TGTGCCAGCAGATTAGGACAGAATAATGAAAAACTGTTTTTT
.	TRBV19	.	TRBJ2-2	CASSIEGTGELFF	TGTGCCAGTAGTATAGAGGGCACCGGGGAGCTGTTTTTT
.	TRBV19	.	TRBJ2-3	CASSKVGSTDTQYF	TGTGCCAGTAGTAAGGTCGGGAGCACAGATACGCAGTATTTT